This TCR beta chain was obtained from a study of T cells in Graves' hyperthyroidism and ophthalmopathy. Study-level results: A model using 13 V-J features told ophthalmopathy apart from stable hyperthyroidism.

RNA transcripts provided the source from which TCR beta CDR3 regions were amplified. The TCR CDR3 first-round RT-PCR relied on the HTBI primer set. TCRdb recomputed calls from the multiplex PCR reads with MiXCR, one row per CDR3 protein. The sample records over 200,000 distinct CDR3 sequences, approximately 14% being singletons. This clonotype was recorded many times. What it binds is unknown. The receptor's source is a woman aged 40 to 50 with Graves' hyperthyroidism that later progressed to Graves' ophthalmopathy. Source material: blood.

The CDR3, as DNA: TGCGCCAGCAGCCAAACGTCAGGCCCTAGGGACGGGGAGCTGTTTTTT. It is translated as CASSQTSGPRDGELFF. J is TRBJ2-2 and V is TRBV4-1; D is ambiguous. Trimming removed 2 bases from V and 7 bases from J, with 17 bases in between. The CDR3 contains 16 residues. Germline V gene data show CDR1 as MGHRA and CDR2 as YSYEKL.